Described below is a single T cell receptor (beta chain) sequence and its context. The entry originates in a study of blood T cell repertoires in COVID-19. Libraries were prepared by immunoSEQ multiplex PCR; TCRdb keeps only in-frame clonotypes and omits some of them. The sample carries approximately 90,000 clones, roughly 80% recorded once. What was sequenced was peripheral blood. The sequence came from a man in his 70s with COVID-19, enrolled during active disease.

The CDR3 reads CASSPMDDMGAEQYF. CDR3 sequence (DNA): TGCGCCAGCAGTCCCATGGACGATATGGGGGCCGAGCAGTACTTC. The chain uses TRBV10-2 and TRBJ2-7; possible D gene TRBD1, 6 bases. The ends were cut back, 5 bases at V and 6 bases at J, with 20 bases in the middle. In germline, CDR1 is WSHSY, CDR2 SAAADI. The CDR3 totals 15 residues.